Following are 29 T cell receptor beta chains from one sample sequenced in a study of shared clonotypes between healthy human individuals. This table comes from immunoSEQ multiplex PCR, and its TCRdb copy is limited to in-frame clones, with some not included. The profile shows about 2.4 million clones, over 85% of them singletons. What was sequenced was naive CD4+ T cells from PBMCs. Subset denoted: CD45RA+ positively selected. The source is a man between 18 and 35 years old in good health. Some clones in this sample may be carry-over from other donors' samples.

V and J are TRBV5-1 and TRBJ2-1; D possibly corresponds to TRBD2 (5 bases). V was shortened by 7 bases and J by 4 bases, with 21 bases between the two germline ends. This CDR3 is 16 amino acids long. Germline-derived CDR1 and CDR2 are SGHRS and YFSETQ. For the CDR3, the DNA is TGCGCCAGCGGTAAGGGCGACCCGGAGGTTTACAATGAGCAGTTCTTC. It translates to CASGKGDPEVYNEQFF.

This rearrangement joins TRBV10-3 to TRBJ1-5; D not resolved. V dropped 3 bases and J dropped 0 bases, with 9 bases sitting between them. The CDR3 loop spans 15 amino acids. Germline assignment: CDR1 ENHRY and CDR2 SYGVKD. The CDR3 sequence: CAISDSRISNQPQHF. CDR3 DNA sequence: TGTGCCATCAGTGATAGCCGGATTAGCAATCAGCCCCAGCATTTT.

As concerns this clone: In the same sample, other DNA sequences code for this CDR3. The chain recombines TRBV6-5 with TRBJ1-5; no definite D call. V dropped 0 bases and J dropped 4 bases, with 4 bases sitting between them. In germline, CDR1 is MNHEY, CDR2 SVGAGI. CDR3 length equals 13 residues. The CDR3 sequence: CASSYSRNQPQHF. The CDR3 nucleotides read TGTGCCAGCAGTTACTCTAGAAATCAGCCCCAGCATTTT.

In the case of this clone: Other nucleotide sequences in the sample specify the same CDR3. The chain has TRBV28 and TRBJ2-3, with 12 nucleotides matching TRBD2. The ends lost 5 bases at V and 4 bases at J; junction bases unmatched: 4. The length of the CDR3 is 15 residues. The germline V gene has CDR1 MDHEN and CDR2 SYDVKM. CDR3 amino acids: CASSPSGRGADTQYF. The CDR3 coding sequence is TGTGCCAGCAGTCCTAGCGGGAGGGGCGCAGATACGCAGTATTTT.

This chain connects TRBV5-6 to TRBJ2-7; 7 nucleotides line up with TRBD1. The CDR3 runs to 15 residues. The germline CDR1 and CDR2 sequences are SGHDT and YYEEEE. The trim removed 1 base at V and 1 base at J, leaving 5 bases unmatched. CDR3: CASSLLQGESYEQYF. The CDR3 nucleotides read TGTGCCAGCAGCTTGCTTCAGGGGGAGTCCTACGAGCAGTACTTC.

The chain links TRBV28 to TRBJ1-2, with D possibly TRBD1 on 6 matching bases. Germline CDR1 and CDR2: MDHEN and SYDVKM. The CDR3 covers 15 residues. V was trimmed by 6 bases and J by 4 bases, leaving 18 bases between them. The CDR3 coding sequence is TGTGCCAGCAGCTCCACAGGGCGTCCCAGCTATGGCTACACCTTC. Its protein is CASSSTGRPSYGYTF.

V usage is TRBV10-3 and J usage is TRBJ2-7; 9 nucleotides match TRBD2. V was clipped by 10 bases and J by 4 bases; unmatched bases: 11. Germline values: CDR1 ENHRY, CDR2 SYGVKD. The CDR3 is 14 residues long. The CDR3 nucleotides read TGTGCCACCTCTGACGGACTAGCGCAGTACGAGCAGTACTTC. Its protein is CATSDGLAQYEQYF.

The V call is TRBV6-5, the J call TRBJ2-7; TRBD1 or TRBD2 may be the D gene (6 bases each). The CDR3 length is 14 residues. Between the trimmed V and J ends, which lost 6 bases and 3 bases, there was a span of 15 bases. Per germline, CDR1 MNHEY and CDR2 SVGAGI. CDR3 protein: CASRTLGGGYEQYF. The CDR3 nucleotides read TGTGCCAGCAGAACCTTGGGGGGCGGCTACGAGCAGTACTTC.

In DNA, the CDR3 is TGTGCCAGCAGTTACCAACCGGGACAGGGGGAGACCCAGTACTTC. Translated, it gives CASSYQPGQGETQYF. V and J are TRBV6-5 and TRBJ2-5; 10 nucleotides align to TRBD1. The germline V gene encodes CDR1 MNHEY and CDR2 SVGAGI. The CDR3 is made up of 15 amino acids. Unmatched junction bases numbered 5, after V lost 2 bases and J lost 5 bases.

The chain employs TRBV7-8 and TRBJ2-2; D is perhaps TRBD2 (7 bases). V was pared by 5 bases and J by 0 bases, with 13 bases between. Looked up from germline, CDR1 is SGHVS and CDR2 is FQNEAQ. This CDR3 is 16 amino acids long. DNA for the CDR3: TGTGCCAGCAGCCCGAGGGGGGGAGCGAACACCGGGGAGCTGTTTTTT. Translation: CASSPRGGANTGELFF.

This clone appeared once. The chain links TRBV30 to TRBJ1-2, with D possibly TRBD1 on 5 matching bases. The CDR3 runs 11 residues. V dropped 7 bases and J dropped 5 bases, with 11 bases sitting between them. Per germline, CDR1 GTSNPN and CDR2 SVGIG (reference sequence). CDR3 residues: CALTPGYGYTF. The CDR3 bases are TGTGCCTTAACGCCAGGGTATGGCTACACCTTC.

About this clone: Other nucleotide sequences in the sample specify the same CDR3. In DNA, the CDR3 is TGTGCCAGCAGCCGGACAGAAAACTATGGCTACACCTTC. It translates to CASSRTENYGYTF. This chain joins TRBV7-2 and TRBJ1-2, with a weak D call TRBD1 (6 bases). CDR3 length: 13 amino acids. With 5 bases removed from V and 2 bases from J, the gap between germline ends came to 9 bases. Per the germline V gene, CDR1 is SGHTA and CDR2 is FQGNSA.

CDR3 in amino acids: CSVEDIPGGYEQFF. CDR3 nucleotides: TGCAGCGTTGAAGATATACCCGGGGGCTATGAGCAGTTCTTC. The V call is TRBV29-1, the J call TRBJ2-1, with D perhaps assigned TRBD1 or TRBD2 (6 bases each). Germline-derived CDR1 and CDR2 are SQVTM and ANQGSEA. V gave up 0 bases and J gave up 8 bases, with 14 bases separating them. The CDR3 length is 14 residues.

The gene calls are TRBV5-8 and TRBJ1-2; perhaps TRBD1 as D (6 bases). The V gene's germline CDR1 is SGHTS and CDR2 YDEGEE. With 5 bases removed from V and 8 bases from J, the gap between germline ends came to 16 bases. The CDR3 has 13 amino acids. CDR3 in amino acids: CASSPPGGRGYTF. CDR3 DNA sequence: TGTGCCAGCAGTCCCCCTGGGGGGCGAGGCTACACCTTC. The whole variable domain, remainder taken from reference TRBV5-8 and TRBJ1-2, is EAGVTQSPTHLIKTRGQQATLRCSPISGHTSVYWYQQALGLGLQFLLWYDEGEERNRGNFPPRFSGRQFPNYSSELNVNALELEDSALYLCASSPPGGRGYTFGSGTRLTVV.

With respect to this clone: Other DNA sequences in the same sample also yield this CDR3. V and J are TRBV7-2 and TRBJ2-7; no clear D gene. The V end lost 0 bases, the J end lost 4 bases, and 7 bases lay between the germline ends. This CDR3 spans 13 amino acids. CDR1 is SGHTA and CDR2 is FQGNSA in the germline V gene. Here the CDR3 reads CASSLAGVYEQYF. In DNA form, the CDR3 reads TGTGCCAGCAGCTTAGCTGGGGTGTACGAGCAGTACTTC.

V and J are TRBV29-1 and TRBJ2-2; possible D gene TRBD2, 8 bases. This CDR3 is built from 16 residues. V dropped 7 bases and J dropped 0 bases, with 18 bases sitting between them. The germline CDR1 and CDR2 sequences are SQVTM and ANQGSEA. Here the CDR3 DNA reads TGCAGCGCTCCGGGGGGGGGACAGTCGAACACCGGGGAGCTGTTTTTT. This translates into CSAPGGGQSNTGELFF.

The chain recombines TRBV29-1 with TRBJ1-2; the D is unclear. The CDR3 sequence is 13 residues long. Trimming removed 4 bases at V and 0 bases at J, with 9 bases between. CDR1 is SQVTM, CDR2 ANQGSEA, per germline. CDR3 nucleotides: TGCAGCGTTGGAAAGGGAGCTAACTATGGCTACACCTTC. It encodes CSVGKGANYGYTF. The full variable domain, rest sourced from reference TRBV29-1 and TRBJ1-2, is SAVISQKPSRDICQRGTSLTIQCQVDSQVTMMFWYRQQPGQSLTLIATANQGSEATYESGFVIDKFPISRPNLTFSTLTVSNMSPEDSSIYLCSVGKGANYGYTFGSGTRLTVV.

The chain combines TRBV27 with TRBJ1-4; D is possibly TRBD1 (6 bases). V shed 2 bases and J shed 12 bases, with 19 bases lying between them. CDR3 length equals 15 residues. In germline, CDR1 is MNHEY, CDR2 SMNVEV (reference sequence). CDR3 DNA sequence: TGTGCCAGCAGTTTAGGGCAGGGGCAAAGGATGGAACTGTTTTTT. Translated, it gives CASSLGQGQRMELFF.

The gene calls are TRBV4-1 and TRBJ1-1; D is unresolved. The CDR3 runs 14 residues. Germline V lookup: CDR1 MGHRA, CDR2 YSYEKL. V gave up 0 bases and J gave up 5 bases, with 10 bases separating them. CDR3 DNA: TGCGCCAGCAGCCAAGAATCCGGAAGAACTGAAGCTTTCTTT. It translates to CASSQESGRTEAFF.

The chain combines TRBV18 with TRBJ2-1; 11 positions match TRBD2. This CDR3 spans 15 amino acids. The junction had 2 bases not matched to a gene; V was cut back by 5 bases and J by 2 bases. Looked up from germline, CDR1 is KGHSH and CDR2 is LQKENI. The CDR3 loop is CASSATSGTYNEQFF. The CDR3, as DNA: TGTGCCAGCTCAGCGACTAGCGGGACCTACAATGAGCAGTTCTTC.

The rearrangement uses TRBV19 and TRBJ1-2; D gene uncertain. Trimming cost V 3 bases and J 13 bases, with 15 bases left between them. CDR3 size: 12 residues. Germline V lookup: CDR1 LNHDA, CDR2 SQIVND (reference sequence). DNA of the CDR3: TGTGCCAGTAGTATTGATCGCGGTTTTAGCACCTTC. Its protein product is CASSIDRGFSTF.

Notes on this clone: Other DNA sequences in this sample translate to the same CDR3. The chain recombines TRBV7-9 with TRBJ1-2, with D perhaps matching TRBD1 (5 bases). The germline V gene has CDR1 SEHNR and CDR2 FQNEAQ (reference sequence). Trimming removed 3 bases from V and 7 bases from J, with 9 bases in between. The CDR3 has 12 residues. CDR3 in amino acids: CASSLGQGGYTF. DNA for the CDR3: TGTGCCAGCAGCTTGGGGCAGGGTGGCTACACCTTC.

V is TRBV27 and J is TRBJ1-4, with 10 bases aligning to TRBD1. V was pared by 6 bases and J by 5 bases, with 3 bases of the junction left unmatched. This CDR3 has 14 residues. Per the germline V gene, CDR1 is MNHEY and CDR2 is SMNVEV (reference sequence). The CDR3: CASRRDRGNEKLFF. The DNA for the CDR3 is TGTGCCAGCAGGCGGGACAGGGGCAATGAAAAACTGTTTTTT.

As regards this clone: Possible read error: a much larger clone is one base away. The CDR3 loop reads CASSPPLDSGWTYEQYF. The CDR3 bases are TGTGCCAGCAGCCCGCCCCTAGATAGCGGGTGGACCTACGAGCAGTACTTC. This chain links TRBV7-2 with TRBJ2-7, with 7 bases matching TRBD2. Germline V gene data show CDR1 as SGHTA and CDR2 as FQGNSA. The CDR3 is made up of 17 amino acids. V shed 5 bases and J 2 bases; nucleotides not matched to a gene: 15.

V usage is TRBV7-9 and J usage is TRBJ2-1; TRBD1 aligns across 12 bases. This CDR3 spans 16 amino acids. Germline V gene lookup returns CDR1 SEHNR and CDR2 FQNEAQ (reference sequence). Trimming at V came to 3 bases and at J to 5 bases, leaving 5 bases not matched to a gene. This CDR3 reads CASSFRDRGLDNEQFF. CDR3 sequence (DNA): TGTGCCAGCAGCTTCCGGGACAGGGGGCTCGACAATGAGCAGTTCTTC.

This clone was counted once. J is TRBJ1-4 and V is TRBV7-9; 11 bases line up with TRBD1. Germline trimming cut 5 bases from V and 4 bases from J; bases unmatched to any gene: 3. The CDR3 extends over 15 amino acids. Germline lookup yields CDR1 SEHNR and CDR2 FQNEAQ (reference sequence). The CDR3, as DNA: TGTGCCAGCAGCCCGGGACAGGGGGGTAATGAAAAACTGTTTTTT. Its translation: CASSPGQGGNEKLFF.

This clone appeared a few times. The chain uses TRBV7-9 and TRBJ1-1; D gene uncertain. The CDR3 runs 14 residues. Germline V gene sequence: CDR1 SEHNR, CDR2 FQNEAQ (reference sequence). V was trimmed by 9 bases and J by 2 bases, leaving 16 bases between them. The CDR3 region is CASSVWSDNTEAFF. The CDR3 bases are TGTGCCAGTTCCGTCTGGTCCGACAACACTGAAGCTTTCTTT.

CDR3 amino acids: CASSFRGRNTEAFF. The CDR3 DNA reads TGTGCCAGCAGCTTCAGAGGACGGAACACTGAAGCTTTCTTT. V gene TRBV11-3 combines with J gene TRBJ1-1, with D uncertain. The CDR3 has 14 amino acids. Germline CDR1 SGHNT, CDR2 YENEEA. The V and J ends lost 3 bases and 1 base respectively, with 9 bases between them.

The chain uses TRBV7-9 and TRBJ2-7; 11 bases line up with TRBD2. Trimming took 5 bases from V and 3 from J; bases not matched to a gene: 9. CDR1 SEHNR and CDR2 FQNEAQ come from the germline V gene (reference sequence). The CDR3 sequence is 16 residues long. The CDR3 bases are TGTGCCAGCAGCCCCGGACTAGCGGGCGCCCTCTACGAGCAGTACTTC. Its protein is CASSPGLAGALYEQYF.